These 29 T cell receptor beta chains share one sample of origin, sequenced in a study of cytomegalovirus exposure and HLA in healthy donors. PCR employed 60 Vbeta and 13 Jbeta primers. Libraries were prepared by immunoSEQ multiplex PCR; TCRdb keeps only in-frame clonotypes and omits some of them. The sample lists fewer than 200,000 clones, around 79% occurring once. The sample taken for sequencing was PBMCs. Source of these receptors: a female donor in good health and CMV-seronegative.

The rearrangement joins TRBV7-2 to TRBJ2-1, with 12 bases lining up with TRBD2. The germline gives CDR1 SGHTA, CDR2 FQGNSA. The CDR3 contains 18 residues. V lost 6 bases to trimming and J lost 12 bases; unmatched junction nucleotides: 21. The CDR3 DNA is TGTGCCAGCAGGGGGGCGGGACAGGGTATACTAGCGGGAGGTAGGCAGTTCTTC. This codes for CASRGAGQGILAGGRQFF.

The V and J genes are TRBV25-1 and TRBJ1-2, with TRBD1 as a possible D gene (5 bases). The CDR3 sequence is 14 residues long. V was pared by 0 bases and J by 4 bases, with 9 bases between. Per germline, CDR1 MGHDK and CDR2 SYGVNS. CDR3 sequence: CASSEYRVGYGYTF. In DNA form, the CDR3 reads TGTGCCAGCAGTGAATACAGGGTCGGCTATGGCTACACCTTC.

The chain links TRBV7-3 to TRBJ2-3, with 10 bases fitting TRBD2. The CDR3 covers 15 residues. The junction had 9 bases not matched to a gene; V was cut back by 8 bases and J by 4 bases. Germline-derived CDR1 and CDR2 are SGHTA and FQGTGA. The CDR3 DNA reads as TGTGCCAGCGCCCGCAGCGGGGGGGCATCAGATACGCAGTATTTT. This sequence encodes CASARSGGASDTQYF. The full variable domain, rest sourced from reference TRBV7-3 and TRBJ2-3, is GAGVSQTPSNKVTEKGKYVELRCDPISGHTALYWYRQSLGQGPEFLIYFQGTGAADDSGLPNDRFFAVRPEGSVSTLKIQRTERGDSAVYLCASARSGGASDTQYFGPGTRLTVL.

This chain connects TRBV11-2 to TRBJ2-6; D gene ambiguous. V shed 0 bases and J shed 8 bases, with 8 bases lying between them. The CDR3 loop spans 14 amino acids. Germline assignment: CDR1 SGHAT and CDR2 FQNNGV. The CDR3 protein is CASSLDLAPNVLTF. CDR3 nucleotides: TGTGCCAGCAGCTTAGATTTGGCCCCCAACGTCCTGACTTTC.

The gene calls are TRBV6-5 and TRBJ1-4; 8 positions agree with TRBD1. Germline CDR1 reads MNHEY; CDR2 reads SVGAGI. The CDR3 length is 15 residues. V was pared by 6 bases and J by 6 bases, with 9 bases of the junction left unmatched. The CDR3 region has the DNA TGTGCCAGCAGATCGAACAGGGGGGGCCATGAAAAACTGTTTTTT. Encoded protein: CASRSNRGGHEKLFF.

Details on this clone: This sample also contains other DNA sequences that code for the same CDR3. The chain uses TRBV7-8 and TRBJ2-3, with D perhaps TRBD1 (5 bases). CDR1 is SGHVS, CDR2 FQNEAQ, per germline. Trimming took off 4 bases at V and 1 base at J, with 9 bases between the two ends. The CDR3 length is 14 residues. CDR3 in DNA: TGTGCCAGCAGCTCAGACAGAGGCACAGATACGCAGTATTTT. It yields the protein CASSSDRGTDTQYF.

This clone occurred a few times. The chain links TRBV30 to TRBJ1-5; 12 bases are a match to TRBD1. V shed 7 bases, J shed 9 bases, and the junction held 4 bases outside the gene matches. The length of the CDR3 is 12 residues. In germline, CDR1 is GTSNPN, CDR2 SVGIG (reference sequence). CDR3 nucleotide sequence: TGTGCCTACGGGACAGGGGGCTGGCCCCAGCATTTT. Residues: CAYGTGGWPQHF.

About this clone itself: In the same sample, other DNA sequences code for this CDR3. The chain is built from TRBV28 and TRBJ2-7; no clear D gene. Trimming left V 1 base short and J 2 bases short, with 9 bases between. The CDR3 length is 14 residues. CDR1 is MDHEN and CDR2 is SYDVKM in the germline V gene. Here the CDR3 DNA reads TGTGCCAGCAGTTTATCCCTCCCCCCCTACGAGCAGTACTTC. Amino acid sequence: CASSLSLPPYEQYF.

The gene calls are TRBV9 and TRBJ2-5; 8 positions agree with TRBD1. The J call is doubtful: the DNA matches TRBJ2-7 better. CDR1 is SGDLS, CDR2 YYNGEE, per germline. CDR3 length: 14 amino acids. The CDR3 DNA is TGTGCCAGCAGCGTAGGGACAGGGATCTACGAGCAGTACTTC. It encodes CASSVGTGIYEQYF.

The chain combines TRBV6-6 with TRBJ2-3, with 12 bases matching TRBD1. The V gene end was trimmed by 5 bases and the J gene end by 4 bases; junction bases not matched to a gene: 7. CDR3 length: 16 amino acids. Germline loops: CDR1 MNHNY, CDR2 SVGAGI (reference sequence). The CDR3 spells CASSGAGTGGPDTQYF. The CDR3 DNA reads TGTGCCAGCAGTGGGGCCGGGACAGGGGGCCCAGATACGCAGTATTTT.

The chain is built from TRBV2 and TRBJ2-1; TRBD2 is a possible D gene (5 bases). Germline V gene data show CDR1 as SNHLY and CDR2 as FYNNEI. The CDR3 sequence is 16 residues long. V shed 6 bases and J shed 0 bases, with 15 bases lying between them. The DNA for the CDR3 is TGTGCCAGCAGAAAGGGAGCGGATAGCTCCTACAATGAGCAGTTCTTC. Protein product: CASRKGADSSYNEQFF. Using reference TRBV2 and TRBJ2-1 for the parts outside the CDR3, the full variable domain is EPEVTQTPSHQVTQMGQEVILRCVPISNHLYFYWYRQILGQKVEFLVSFYNNEISEKSEIFDDQFSVERPDGSNFTLKIRSTKLEDSAMYFCASRKGADSSYNEQFFGPGTRLTVL.

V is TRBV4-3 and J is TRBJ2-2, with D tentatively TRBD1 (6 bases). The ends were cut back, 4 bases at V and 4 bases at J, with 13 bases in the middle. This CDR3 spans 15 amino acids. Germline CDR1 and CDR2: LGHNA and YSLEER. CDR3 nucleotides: TGCGCCAGCAGCCCGAGGACAGCTAGCACCGGGGAGCTGTTTTTT. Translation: CASSPRTASTGELFF.

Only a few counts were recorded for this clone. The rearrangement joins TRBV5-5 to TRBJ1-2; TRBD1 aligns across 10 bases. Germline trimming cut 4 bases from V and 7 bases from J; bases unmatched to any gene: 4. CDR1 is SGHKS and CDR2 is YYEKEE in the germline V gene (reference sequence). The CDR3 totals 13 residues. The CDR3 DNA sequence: TGTGCCAGCAGCATGACAGGGGGCGGTGGCTACACCTTC. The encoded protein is CASSMTGGGGYTF.

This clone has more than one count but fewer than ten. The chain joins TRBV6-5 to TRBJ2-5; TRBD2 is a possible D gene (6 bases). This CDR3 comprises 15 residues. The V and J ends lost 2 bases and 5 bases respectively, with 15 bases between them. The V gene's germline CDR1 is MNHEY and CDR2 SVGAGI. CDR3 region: CASSYAGGGVETQYF. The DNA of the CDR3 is TGTGCCAGCAGTTACGCCGGGGGAGGTGTCGAGACCCAGTACTTC.

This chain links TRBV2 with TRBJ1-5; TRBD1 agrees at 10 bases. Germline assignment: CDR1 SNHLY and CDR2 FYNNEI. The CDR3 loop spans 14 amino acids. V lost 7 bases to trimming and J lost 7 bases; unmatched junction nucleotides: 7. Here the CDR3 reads CASNLDRGRQPQHF. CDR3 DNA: TGTGCCAGCAACCTAGACAGGGGGCGACAGCCCCAGCATTTT.

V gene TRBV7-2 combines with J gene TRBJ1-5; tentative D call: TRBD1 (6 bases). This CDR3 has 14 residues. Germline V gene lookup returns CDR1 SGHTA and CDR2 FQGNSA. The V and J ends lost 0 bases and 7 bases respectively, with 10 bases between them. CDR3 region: CASSLAGGGQPQHF. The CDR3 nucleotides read TGTGCCAGCAGCTTAGCGGGGGGGGGCCAGCCCCAGCATTTT. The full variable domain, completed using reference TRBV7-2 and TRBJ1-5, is GAGVSQSPSNKVTEKGKDVELRCDPISGHTALYWYRQSLGQGLEFLIYFQGNSAPDKSGLPSDRFSAERTGGSVSTLTIQRTQQEDSAVYLCASSLAGGGQPQHFGDGTRLSIL.

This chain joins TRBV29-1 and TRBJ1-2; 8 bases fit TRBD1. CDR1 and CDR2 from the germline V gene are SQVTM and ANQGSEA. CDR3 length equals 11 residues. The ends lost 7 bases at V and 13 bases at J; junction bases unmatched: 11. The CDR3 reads CSAERTGPVTF. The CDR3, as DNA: TGCAGCGCCGAAAGGACAGGGCCGGTCACCTTC.

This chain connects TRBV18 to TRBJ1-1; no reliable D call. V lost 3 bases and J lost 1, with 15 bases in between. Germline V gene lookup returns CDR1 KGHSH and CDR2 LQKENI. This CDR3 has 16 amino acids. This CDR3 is CASSPREGGRNTEAFF. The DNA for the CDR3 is TGTGCCAGCTCACCCCGGGAGGGAGGGAGGAACACTGAAGCTTTCTTT.

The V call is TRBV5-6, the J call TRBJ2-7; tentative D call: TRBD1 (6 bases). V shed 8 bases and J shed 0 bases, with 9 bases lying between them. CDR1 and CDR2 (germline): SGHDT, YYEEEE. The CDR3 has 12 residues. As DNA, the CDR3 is TGTGCCAGTCAGGGGAGCTCCTACGAGCAGTACTTC. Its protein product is CASQGSSYEQYF. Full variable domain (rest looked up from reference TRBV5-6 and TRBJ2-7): DAGVTQSPTHLIKTRGQQVTLRCSPKSGHDTVSWYQQALGQGPQFIFQYYEEEERQRGNFPDRFSGHQFPNYSSELNVNALLLGDSALYLCASQGSSYEQYFGPGTRLTVT.

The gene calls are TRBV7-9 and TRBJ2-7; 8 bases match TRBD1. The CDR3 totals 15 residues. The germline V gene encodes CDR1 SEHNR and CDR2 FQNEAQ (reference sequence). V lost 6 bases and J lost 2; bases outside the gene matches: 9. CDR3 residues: CASSPTGGRAYEQYF. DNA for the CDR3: TGTGCCAGCAGTCCCACAGGGGGAAGAGCCTACGAGCAGTACTTC. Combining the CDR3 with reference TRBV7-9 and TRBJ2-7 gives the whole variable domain DTGVSQNPRHKITKRGQNVTFRCDPISEHNRLYWYRQTLGQGPEFLTYFQNEAQLEKSRLLSDRFSAERPKGSFSTLEIQRTEQGDSAMYLCASSPTGGRAYEQYFGPGTRLTVT.

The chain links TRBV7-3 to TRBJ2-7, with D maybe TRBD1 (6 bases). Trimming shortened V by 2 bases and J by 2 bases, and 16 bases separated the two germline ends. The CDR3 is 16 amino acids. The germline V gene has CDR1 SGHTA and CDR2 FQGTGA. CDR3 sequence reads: CASSLYGTTIAYEQYF. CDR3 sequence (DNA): TGTGCCAGCAGCTTATATGGGACAACGATCGCCTACGAGCAGTACTTC. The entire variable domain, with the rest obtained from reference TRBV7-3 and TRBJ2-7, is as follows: GAGVSQTPSNKVTEKGKYVELRCDPISGHTALYWYRQSLGQGPEFLIYFQGTGAADDSGLPNDRFFAVRPEGSVSTLKIQRTERGDSAVYLCASSLYGTTIAYEQYFGPGTRLTVT.

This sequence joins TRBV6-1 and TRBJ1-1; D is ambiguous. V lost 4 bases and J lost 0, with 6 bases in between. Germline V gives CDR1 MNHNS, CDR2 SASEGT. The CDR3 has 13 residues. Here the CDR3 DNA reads TGTGCCAGCAGTGCTATGATGAACACTGAAGCTTTCTTT. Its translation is CASSAMMNTEAFF.

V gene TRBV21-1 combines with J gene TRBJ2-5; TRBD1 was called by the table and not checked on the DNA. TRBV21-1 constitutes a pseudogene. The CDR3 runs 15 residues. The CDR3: CASSKRPQGQETQYF. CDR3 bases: TGTGCCAGCAGCAAACGTCCGCAGGGTCAAGAGACCCAGTACTTC.

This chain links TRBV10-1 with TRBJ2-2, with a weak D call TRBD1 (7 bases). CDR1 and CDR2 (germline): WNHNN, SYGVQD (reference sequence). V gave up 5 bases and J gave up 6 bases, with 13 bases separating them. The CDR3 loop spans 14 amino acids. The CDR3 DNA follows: TGCGCCAGCAGTACCCAGGGGGGTTCCGGGGAGCTGTTTTTT. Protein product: CASSTQGGSGELFF.

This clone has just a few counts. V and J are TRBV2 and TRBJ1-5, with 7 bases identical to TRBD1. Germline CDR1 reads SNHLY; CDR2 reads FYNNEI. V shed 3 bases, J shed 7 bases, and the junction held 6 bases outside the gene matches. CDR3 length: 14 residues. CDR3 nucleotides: TGTGCCAGCAGTGAGCAGGGGGGAGGCCAGCCCCAGCATTTT. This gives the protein CASSEQGGGQPQHF.

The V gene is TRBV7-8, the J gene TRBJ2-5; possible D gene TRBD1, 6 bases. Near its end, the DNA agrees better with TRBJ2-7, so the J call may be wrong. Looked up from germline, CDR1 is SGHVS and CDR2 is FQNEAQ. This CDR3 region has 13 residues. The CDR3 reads CASSPSGVGEQYF. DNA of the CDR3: TGTGCCAGCAGCCCGTCAGGGGTGGGCGAGCAGTACTTC.

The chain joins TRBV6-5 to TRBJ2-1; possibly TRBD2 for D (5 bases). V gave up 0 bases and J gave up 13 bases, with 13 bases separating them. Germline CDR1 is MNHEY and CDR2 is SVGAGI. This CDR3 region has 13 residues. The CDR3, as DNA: TGTGCCAGCAGTTACTCGAGCGGATTAGGCCAGTTCTTC. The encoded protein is CASSYSSGLGQFF.

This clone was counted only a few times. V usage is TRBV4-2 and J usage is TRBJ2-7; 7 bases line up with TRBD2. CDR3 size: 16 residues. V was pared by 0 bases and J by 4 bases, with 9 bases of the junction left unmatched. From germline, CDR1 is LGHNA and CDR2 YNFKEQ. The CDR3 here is CASSQDKGTTIYEQYF. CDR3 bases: TGTGCCAGCAGCCAAGACAAGGGGACTACCATTTACGAGCAGTACTTC.

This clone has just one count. The CDR3: CASSPGQGADNEQFF. The CDR3, as DNA: TGTGCCAGCAGTCCTGGACAGGGGGCCGACAATGAGCAGTTCTTC. V is TRBV28 and J is TRBJ2-1; 11 nucleotides line up with TRBD1. Germline CDR1 and CDR2: MDHEN and SYDVKM. The CDR3 covers 15 residues. The V and J ends lost 5 bases and 5 bases, in that order; junction bases with no gene match: 5.